Shown below are 16 T cell receptor beta chains from a single sample sequenced in a study of shared clonotypes between healthy human individuals. Libraries were prepared by immunoSEQ multiplex PCR; TCRdb keeps only in-frame clonotypes and omits some of them. Among approximately 1,500,000 clones listed, 95% to 99% were seen once. Input material: naive CD4+ T cells sorted from blood. As to subset: CD45RA+ positively selected. The receptors here all came from a man aged 25-45 years in good health.

The rearrangement joins TRBV6-5 to TRBJ2-1; D unresolved. CDR1 is MNHEY and CDR2 is SVGAGI in the germline V gene. The CDR3 is made up of 15 amino acids. Trimming removed 5 bases at V and 9 bases at J, with 20 bases between. The CDR3 nucleotides read TGTGCCAGCAGTCCGCTGGCAGCCGACCTTGCTGAGCAGTTCTTC. Its protein product is CASSPLAADLAEQFF.

To note about this clone: A junction end diverges from the germline sequence, so it may reflect a read error. The chain combines TRBV11-2 with TRBJ2-7; D unresolved. Germline CDR1 and CDR2: SGHAT and FQNNGV. This CDR3 has 11 amino acids. The CDR3 coding sequence is TGTGCCAGCAGCTTAGAATCAGTTTCCAACTTC. Residues: CASSLESVSNF.

V and J are TRBV29-1 and TRBJ2-3, with 10 nucleotides matching TRBD2. After removal of 2 bases from V and 6 bases from J, the junction contained 8 bases not matched to a gene. This CDR3 region has 15 residues. The V gene's germline CDR1 is SQVTM and CDR2 ANQGSEA. CDR3 in amino acids: CSVELGAGGPDTQYF. The CDR3 DNA reads TGCAGCGTTGAATTAGGAGCGGGAGGGCCGGATACGCAGTATTTT.

The rearrangement uses TRBV27 and TRBJ1-1; D gene ambiguous. This CDR3 comprises 16 residues. The ends were cut back, 5 bases at V and 1 base at J, with 17 bases in the middle. Germline V gene lookup returns CDR1 MNHEY and CDR2 SMNVEV (reference sequence). The CDR3 DNA follows: TGTGCCAGCAGTCACGTAATCGGAGTTAAGAACACTGAAGCTTTCTTT. The encoded protein is CASSHVIGVKNTEAFF.

This chain connects TRBV4-1 to TRBJ1-2, with a tentative D call TRBD1 (6 bases). The CDR3 contains 16 residues. V lost 0 bases and J lost 2, with 13 bases in between. CDR1 MGHRA and CDR2 YSYEKL come from the germline V gene. In nucleotides, the CDR3 is TGCGCCAGCAGCCAAGATCCCGGGGGCCGAAACTATGGCTACACCTTC. This sequence encodes CASSQDPGGRNYGYTF.

This clone has just one count. The V and J genes are TRBV6-6 and TRBJ2-7; TRBD1 might be the D (6 bases). The V gene's germline CDR1 is MNHNY and CDR2 SVGAGI (reference sequence). V was shortened by 6 bases and J by 2 bases, with 20 bases between the two germline ends. This CDR3 region has 16 residues. The CDR3 loop reads CASSPRPGQNTYEQYF. CDR3 nucleotides: TGTGCCAGCAGCCCTCGACCTGGACAGAACACCTACGAGCAGTACTTC.

The J gene is TRBJ2-6, the V gene TRBV19, with D unresolved. Trimming took 8 bases from V and 0 from J, leaving 14 bases between them. This CDR3 comprises 16 residues. Germline CDR1 is LNHDA and CDR2 is SQIVND (reference sequence). For the CDR3, the DNA is TGTGCCAGTGGGTATTCAGTCAACTCTGGGGCCAACGTCCTGACTTTC. This translates into CASGYSVNSGANVLTF.

V gene TRBV4-1 combines with J gene TRBJ1-3; D not certain. This CDR3 has 14 residues. Germline-derived CDR1 and CDR2 are MGHRA and YSYEKL. Trimming removed 0 bases from V and 3 bases from J, with 6 bases in between. The CDR3 DNA reads as TGCGCCAGCAGCCAAGAGGGTGGTGGAAACACCATATATTTT. As protein: CASSQEGGGNTIYF.

V usage is TRBV7-2 and J usage is TRBJ1-5, with D possibly TRBD1 on 6 matching bases. CDR1 and CDR2 from the germline V gene are SGHTA and FQGNSA. The CDR3 is 14 residues long. The V end lost 5 bases, the J end lost 7 bases, and 15 bases lay between the germline ends. CDR3 loop: CASSVTGYGQPQHF. CDR3 DNA: TGTGCCAGCAGCGTAACAGGGTACGGACAGCCCCAGCATTTT.

The J gene is TRBJ2-7, the V gene TRBV23-1; TRBD2 matches 7 bases. TRBV23-1 belongs to the ORF category, with a function that is uncertain. This CDR3 spans 14 amino acids. Losses at the gene ends were 11 bases for V and 4 bases for J; bases not matched to a gene: 14. For the CDR3, the DNA is TGCGCCGAACACCCGGGGGGTGGACGGTACGAGCAGTACTTC. Protein product: CAEHPGGGRYEQYF.

In its sample, this clone was seen a few times. Other DNA sequences in this specimen translate into the identical CDR3. Written as DNA, the CDR3 is TGTGCCACCAGCAGAGATCCCACAGATACGCAGTATTTT. This codes for CATSRDPTDTQYF. The chain links TRBV15 to TRBJ2-3; D is undetermined. CDR1 is LNHNV, CDR2 YYDKDF, per germline (reference sequence). CDR3 length: 13 amino acids. V lost 0 bases, J lost 2 bases, and 3 bases lay in between.

J is TRBJ1-1 and V is TRBV14; D is unclear. V was clipped by 0 bases and J by 0 bases, with 17 bases between them. Germline CDR1 SGHDN, CDR2 FVKESK. CDR3 length equals 18 residues. DNA for the CDR3: TGTGCCAGCAGCCAAGATATAGTCCGGGCCGGGATGAACACTGAAGCTTTCTTT. This encodes CASSQDIVRAGMNTEAFF. The full variable domain, its missing parts supplied by reference TRBV14 and TRBJ1-1, is EAGVTQFPSHSVIEKGQTVTLRCDPISGHDNLYWYRRVMGKEIKFLLHFVKESKQDESGMPNNRFLAERTGGTYSTLKVQPAELEDSGVYFCASSQDIVRAGMNTEAFFGQGTRLTVV.

The V call is TRBV5-1, the J call TRBJ2-6; the D is unclear. Germline loops: CDR1 SGHRS, CDR2 YFSETQ. CDR3 length: 14 amino acids. V gave up 2 bases and J gave up 4 bases, with 7 bases separating them. The CDR3, as DNA: TGCGCCAGCAGCTTATCCTTGGGGGCCAACGTCCTGACTTTC. Encoded protein: CASSLSLGANVLTF.

V and J are TRBV18 and TRBJ2-6, with 7 positions matching TRBD1. Germline assignment: CDR1 KGHSH and CDR2 LQKENI. Losses at the gene ends were 5 bases for V and 2 bases for J; bases not matched to a gene: 3. The CDR3 runs to 15 residues. The CDR3 spells CASSIDRAGANVLTF. The CDR3 DNA follows: TGTGCCAGCTCAATTGACAGGGCTGGGGCCAACGTCCTGACTTTC.

As concerns this clone: Distinct nucleotide sequences in the sample also encode this CDR3. This rearrangement joins TRBV7-3 to TRBJ1-1, with TRBD1 as a possible D gene (6 bases). The germline V and J ends were trimmed by 5 bases and 4 bases, with 14 bases remaining between them. CDR1 is SGHTA and CDR2 is FQGTGA in the germline V gene. The CDR3 contains 14 residues. CDR3 loop: CASSPTQGSTEAFF. DNA for the CDR3: TGTGCCAGCAGCCCCACACAGGGAAGCACTGAAGCTTTCTTT. The full variable domain, completed using reference TRBV7-3 and TRBJ1-1, is GAGVSQTPSNKVTEKGKYVELRCDPISGHTALYWYRQSLGQGPEFLIYFQGTGAADDSGLPNDRFFAVRPEGSVSTLKIQRTERGDSAVYLCASSPTQGSTEAFFGQGTRLTVV.

The V call is TRBV6-6, the J call TRBJ1-5; D gene ambiguous. CDR1 MNHNY and CDR2 SVGAGI come from the germline V gene (reference sequence). This CDR3 has 12 amino acids. V lost 6 bases and J lost 4, with 7 bases in between. The CDR3 nucleotides read TGTGCCAGCAGCCCCCGAAATCAGCCCCAGCATTTT. Translating it yields CASSPRNQPQHF.